Included here is one T cell receptor beta chain sequence, with context. These data belong to a study of blood T cell repertoires in COVID-19. The V gene's germline CDR1 is LNHDA and CDR2 SQIVND (reference sequence). The CDR3 covers 13 residues. Trimming removed 10 bases at V and 6 bases at J, with 18 bases between. Grouping used clinical history reported by participants in a survey and questionnaire. Contact with a PCR-confirmed or clinician-diagnosed COVID-19 case occurred within 2 weeks of entry. Sequencing used immunoSEQ multiplex PCR; TCRdb keeps in-frame clones, though not all of them. This sample has about 320,000 clones; 90% occur once, and the top ten carry around 3.9%.

The material sequenced was PBMCs or T cells enriched from blood (not recorded which). The clonotype was recovered from a woman aged 30 to 39 who had been exposed to COVID-19. The chain couples TRBV19 to TRBJ1-2, with D perhaps matching TRBD1 (6 bases). CDR3 DNA sequence: TGTGCCACCAACCGAGGGGGAAGACATGGCTACACCTTC. Translation gives CATNRGGRHGYTF.